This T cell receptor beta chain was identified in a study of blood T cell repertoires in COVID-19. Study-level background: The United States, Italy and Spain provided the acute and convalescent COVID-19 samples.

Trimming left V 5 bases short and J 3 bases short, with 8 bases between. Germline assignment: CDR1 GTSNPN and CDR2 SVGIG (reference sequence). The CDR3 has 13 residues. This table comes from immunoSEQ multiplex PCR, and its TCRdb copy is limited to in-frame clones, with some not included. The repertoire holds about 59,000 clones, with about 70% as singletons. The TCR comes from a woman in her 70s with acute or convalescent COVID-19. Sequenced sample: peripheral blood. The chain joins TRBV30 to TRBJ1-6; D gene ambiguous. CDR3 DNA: TGTGCCTGGGGGGAGGTCTATAATTCACCCCTCCACTTT. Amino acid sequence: CAWGEVYNSPLHF.